These T cell receptor beta chains were read from a single sample in a study of shared T cell receptors in the human thymus. The assay was immunoSEQ multiplex PCR, and TCRdb's table has in-frame clones only and misses some. The data contain 500,000 to 550,000 clones, approximately 80% of them singletons. This sample also appeared in a second study, on human thymus T cells.

The specimen was thymocytes. These receptors all stem from a boy in the first two years of life with a congenital heart defect. The CDR3 runs from the conserved cysteine through the conserved F or W. Each record gives: CDR3 protein, CDR3 DNA, J gene, V gene, D gene, clone size. The D gene is left open where the match is weak. The listing skips clone size in some rows; elsewhere it reads once, few, many or a size class.

CASSPLLGLAQQYF	TGTGCCAGCAGTCCCCTCTTGGGGCTAGCGCAGCAGTACTTC	TRBJ2-7	TRBV27	.	.
CASSDIRREGRGTQYF	TGTGCCAGCAGTGACATAAGGCGGGAGGGCCGGGGTACGCAGTATTTT	TRBJ2-3	TRBV25-1	TRBD2	.
CASSSGPARMEKLFF	TGTGCCAGCAGCTCAGGGCCGGCGAGGATGGAAAAACTGTTTTTT	TRBJ1-4	TRBV9	.	.
CASSLDGLHPEQFF	TGTGCCAGCAGCTTAGACGGACTGCACCCTGAGCAGTTCTTC	TRBJ2-1	TRBV5-4	.	.
CASSLRGLSGNTIYF	TGTGCCAGCAGCTTACGAGGGCTCTCTGGAAACACCATATATTTT	TRBJ1-3	TRBV7-3	.	once
CASSLAASVLVEQYF	TGTGCCAGCAGTTTAGCGGCCTCCGTACTCGTCGAGCAGTACTTC	TRBJ2-7	TRBV27	.	.
CASTLHPPLYEQYF	TGCGCCAGCACCTTACACCCCCCCCTCTACGAGCAGTACTTC	TRBJ2-7	TRBV10-2	.	.
CASSQPAQLAGAYEQYF	TGTGCCAGCAGCCAACCAGCCCAGCTAGCGGGTGCCTACGAGCAGTACTTC	TRBJ2-7	TRBV4-2	TRBD2	once
CAWRGGSDTQYF	TGTGCCTGGAGAGGAGGGTCAGATACGCAGTATTTT	TRBJ2-3	TRBV30	.	.
CASSDGSSGRDTQYF	TGTGCCAGCAGCGATGGGAGCAGCGGCCGGGATACGCAGTATTTT	TRBJ2-3	TRBV9	.	.
CASSLPPVDRGQHNEQFF	TGTGCCAGCAGCTTGCCCCCAGTTGACAGGGGTCAACACAATGAGCAGTTCTTC	TRBJ2-1	TRBV5-5	TRBD1	.
CAISESGPEKLFF	TGTGCCATCAGTGAGTCGGGCCCTGAAAAACTGTTTTTT	TRBJ1-4	TRBV10-3	.	.
CSARRTGGEILFF	TGCAGCGCACGGAGGACAGGGGGAGAGATACTGTTTTTT	TRBJ1-4	TRBV29-1	TRBD1	few
CATRLLGGEVSTDTQYF	TGTGCCACCAGGCTCCTTGGCGGGGAAGTCAGCACAGATACGCAGTATTTT	TRBJ2-3	TRBV15	.	.
CASSWLPGQGSYEQYF	TGTGCCAGCAGTTGGCTACCGGGACAGGGTTCGTACGAGCAGTACTTC	TRBJ2-7	TRBV27	TRBD1	once
CASRKQIYSVNTEAFF	TGTGCCAGCAGGAAACAGATCTATTCAGTGAACACTGAAGCTTTCTTT	TRBJ1-1	TRBV7-8	.	.
CASSLKGGAGETQYF	TGTGCCAGCAGCTTAAAGGGCGGAGCGGGAGAGACCCAGTACTTC	TRBJ2-5	TRBV11-1	.	.
CASSPPTGGGAYEQYF	TGTGCCAGCTCACCACCGACCGGCGGGGGGGCCTACGAGCAGTACTTC	TRBJ2-7	TRBV18	TRBD2	.
CASRPDSGSKWAEAFF	TGTGCCAGCAGGCCCGATTCCGGGTCCAAGTGGGCTGAAGCTTTCTTT	TRBJ1-1	TRBV27	.	.
CASSPTGTGKLNQPQHF	TGTGCCAGCAGTCCCACCGGGACAGGGAAGTTGAATCAGCCCCAGCATTTT	TRBJ1-5	TRBV28	TRBD1	.
CASSELGSGGRNEQFF	TGTGCCAGCAGTGAACTGGGGAGCGGAGGAAGGAATGAGCAGTTCTTC	TRBJ2-1	TRBV2	.	.
CASRLAGGYNEQFF	TGTGCCAGCAGGCTAGCGGGAGGCTACAATGAGCAGTTCTTC	TRBJ2-1	TRBV28	TRBD2	.
CASSFGTSGEETQYF	TGTGCCAGCAGTTTTGGGACTAGCGGGGAAGAGACCCAGTACTTC	TRBJ2-5	TRBV28	TRBD2	.
CASSLSSGAEAFF	TGTGCCAGCAGTTTATCTTCGGGGGCTGAAGCTTTCTTT	TRBJ1-1	TRBV27	.	.
CASLDRDQSNYGYTF	TGTGCCAGCCTTGACAGGGACCAATCTAACTATGGCTACACCTTC	TRBJ1-2	TRBV2	TRBD1	.
CASSQGVRGSNQPQHF	TGCGCCAGCAGCCAAGGGGTCAGGGGGAGCAATCAGCCCCAGCATTTT	TRBJ1-5	TRBV4-3	TRBD1	.
CASSPWEGGTEAFF	TGTGCCAGCAGCCCCTGGGAGGGAGGGACTGAAGCTTTCTTT	TRBJ1-1	TRBV7-9	.	.
CASITSGGAYEQYF	TGTGCCAGCATCACTAGCGGGGGAGCCTACGAGCAGTACTTC	TRBJ2-7	TRBV6-1	TRBD2	.
CASIGGGPTYEQYF	TGTGCCAGCATTGGGGGAGGGCCCACCTACGAGCAGTACTTC	TRBJ2-7	TRBV11-2	TRBD2	.
CASRDRGGQPQHF	TGTGCCAGCCGCGACAGGGGGGGTCAGCCCCAGCATTTT	TRBJ1-5	TRBV28	TRBD1	.
CASSLRRQGMWGYTF	TGTGCCAGCAGCTTGAGGCGACAGGGTATGTGGGGCTACACCTTC	TRBJ1-2	TRBV7-3	TRBD1	.
CASSTAGGGYGYTF	TGTGCCAGCAGTACGGCGGGGGGGGGCTATGGCTACACCTTC	TRBJ1-2	TRBV6-5	.	.
CASSFQGLVEPYEQYF	TGTGCCAGCAGTTTCCAAGGACTAGTAGAGCCCTACGAGCAGTACTTC	TRBJ2-7	TRBV27	TRBD2	.
CATSSPLAGGPVNTGELFF	TGTGCCACCAGCAGTCCTCTAGCGGGAGGGCCGGTGAACACCGGGGAGCTGTTTTTT	TRBJ2-2	TRBV15	TRBD2	once
CAISGGTMKGAGEQYF	TGTGCCATCAGTGGGGGTACCATGAAGGGGGCAGGGGAGCAGTACTTC	TRBJ2-7	TRBV10-3	TRBD1	.
CSAGQGNNEQFF	TGCAGCGCAGGACAGGGGAACAATGAGCAGTTCTTC	TRBJ2-1	TRBV29-1	TRBD1	.
CASSTASGGHNEQFF	TGCGCCAGCAGCACCGCTAGCGGGGGTCACAATGAGCAGTTCTTC	TRBJ2-1	TRBV5-1	TRBD2	once
CATTGPPYEQYF	TGTGCCACGACAGGTCCCCCCTACGAGCAGTACTTC	TRBJ2-7	TRBV5-4	.	.
CSVLMRGLESYEQYF	TGCAGCGTGCTGATGCGGGGGCTTGAGTCCTACGAGCAGTACTTC	TRBJ2-7	TRBV29-1	.	.
CSVLGLATRNEQFF	TGCAGCGTCCTTGGACTAGCGACGAGAAATGAGCAGTTCTTC	TRBJ2-1	TRBV29-1	TRBD2	.
CASSQASGYEQYF	TGCGCCAGCAGCCAAGCTAGCGGCTACGAGCAGTACTTC	TRBJ2-7	TRBV4-3	TRBD2	once
CASSPREGTGGNTEAFF	TGCGCCAGCAGCCCCAGGGAGGGGACAGGGGGCAACACTGAAGCTTTCTTT	TRBJ1-1	TRBV5-4	TRBD1	.
CARGGGGKTQYF	TGTGCCAGAGGGGGAGGGGGGAAGACCCAGTACTTC	TRBJ2-5	TRBV2	.	.
CASSVDRGKGPSRETQYF	TGTGCCAGCAGCGTAGACAGGGGGAAAGGGCCATCTCGAGAGACCCAGTACTTC	TRBJ2-5	TRBV9	TRBD1	.
CASTLLAGVNNEQFF	TGTGCCAGCACACTACTAGCGGGAGTTAACAATGAGCAGTTCTTC	TRBJ2-1	TRBV27	TRBD2	.
CASSLVKLAGESGANVLTF	TGTGCCAGCAGCTTAGTAAAACTAGCGGGAGAGTCTGGGGCCAACGTCCTGACTTTC	TRBJ2-6	TRBV7-9	TRBD2	.
CASSQVAGGYEQYF	TGTGCCAGCAGCCAAGTAGCGGGAGGGTACGAGCAGTACTTC	TRBJ2-7	TRBV4-2	TRBD2	once
CASSPGGREGPRETQYF	TGTGCCAGCAGCCCCGGGGGGCGGGAGGGCCCTCGGGAGACCCAGTACTTC	TRBJ2-5	TRBV7-2	TRBD2	.
CASSQGGGGRFQPQHF	TGCGCCAGCAGCCAGGGTGGCGGGGGCCGGTTTCAGCCCCAGCATTTT	TRBJ1-5	TRBV4-3	.	.
CASSLGGDRHYEKLFF	TGCGCCAGCAGCTTGGGGGGGGACAGACACTATGAAAAACTGTTTTTT	TRBJ1-4	TRBV5-1	TRBD1	.
CASSSGQGAITDTQYF	TGTGCCAGCAGTTCTGGACAGGGGGCTATCACAGATACGCAGTATTTT	TRBJ2-3	TRBV27	TRBD1	.
CASSIVGGAGLDYEQYF	TGTGCCAGTAGTATAGTCGGCGGAGCGGGATTAGACTACGAGCAGTACTTC	TRBJ2-7	TRBV19	TRBD2	.
CSVVPQGIETQYF	TGCAGCGTTGTTCCCCAGGGTATAGAGACCCAGTACTTC	TRBJ2-5	TRBV29-1	.	.
CASSGRTGYYEQYF	TGTGCCAGCAGTGGCAGGACAGGGTACTACGAGCAGTACTTC	TRBJ2-7	TRBV6-1	TRBD1	.
CASSRGGPPVGELFF	TGCGCCAGCAGCCGAGGGGGACCTCCGGTCGGGGAGCTGTTTTTT	TRBJ2-2	TRBV4-1	.	.
CASSPTSGFRTGELFF	TGCGCCAGCAGCCCGACTAGCGGCTTTAGGACCGGGGAGCTGTTTTTT	TRBJ2-2	TRBV4-1	TRBD2	.
CASSIFQRGSYEQYF	TGTGCCAGTAGTATTTTCCAGCGGGGATCCTACGAGCAGTACTTC	TRBJ2-7	TRBV19	TRBD2	.
CASSELRGQGLPGELFF	TGTGCCAGCAGTGAACTCAGAGGGCAGGGGCTCCCCGGGGAGCTGTTTTTT	TRBJ2-2	TRBV6-1	.	.
CASSGNEQFF	TGTGCCAGCAGCGGGAATGAGCAGTTCTTC	TRBJ2-1	TRBV2	.	few
CASSVRDRPYSGANVLTF	TGTGCCAGCAGCGTCCGGGACAGACCCTACTCTGGGGCCAACGTCCTGACTTTC	TRBJ2-6	TRBV9	TRBD1	once